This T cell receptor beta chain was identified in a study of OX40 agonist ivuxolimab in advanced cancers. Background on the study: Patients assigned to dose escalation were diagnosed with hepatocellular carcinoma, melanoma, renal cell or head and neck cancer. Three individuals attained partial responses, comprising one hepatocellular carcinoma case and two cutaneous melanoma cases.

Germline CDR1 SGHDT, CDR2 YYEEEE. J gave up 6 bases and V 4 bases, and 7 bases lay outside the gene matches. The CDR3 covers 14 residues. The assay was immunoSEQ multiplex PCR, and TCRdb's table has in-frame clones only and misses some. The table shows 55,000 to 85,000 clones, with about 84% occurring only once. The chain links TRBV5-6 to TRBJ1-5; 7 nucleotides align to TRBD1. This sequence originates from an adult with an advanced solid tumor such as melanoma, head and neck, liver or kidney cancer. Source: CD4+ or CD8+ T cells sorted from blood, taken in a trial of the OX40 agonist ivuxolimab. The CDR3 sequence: CASSTTGYGQPQHF. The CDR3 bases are TGTGCCAGCAGCACGACAGGGTACGGTCAGCCCCAGCATTTT.